This TCR beta chain is drawn from a study of OX40 agonist ivuxolimab in advanced cancers. Only in-frame clones appear in the TCRdb table, and some are missing; sequencing was by immunoSEQ multiplex PCR. The table has thousands of clones, just under 70% seen once. This clonotype was obtained from an adult with an advanced solid tumor such as melanoma, head and neck, liver or kidney cancer. The source material was CD4+ or CD8+ T cells sorted from blood, sampled in a trial of the OX40 agonist ivuxolimab.

DNA for the CDR3: TGCGCCAGCAGCCAAGAGGAAGGGAGCTCCTACGAGCAGTACTTC. Translating it yields CASSQEEGSSYEQYF. The chain combines TRBV4-3 with TRBJ2-7; TRBD2 is a possible D gene (5 bases). Germline V gives CDR1 LGHNA, CDR2 YSLEER. The germline V and J ends were trimmed by 0 bases and 0 bases, with 9 bases remaining between them. CDR3 length: 15 residues.